This T cell receptor beta chain derives from a study of neurological immune-mediated disorders. Study-level findings and limits: The greatest degree of TCR clonal expansion was observed in HTLV-1-associated myelopathy, with the lowest in multiple sclerosis, below that of healthy controls.

Synthesis of cDNA was performed by 5'RACE using 10-nucleotide random UMIs. Every sequencing run produced over 170 million TCR-beta sequences that came from 15-18 subjects. MiXCR was run by TCRdb on the 5' RACE reads, yielding one entry per CDR3 protein. The repertoire has approximately 50,000 distinct CDR3 sequences, around a tenth of them found once; the top ten carry about 5.2%. The unsorted libraries had their origin in 2 million PBMCs stored at -80 C. Points on this clonotype: No antigen is known for it.

The sample was PBMCs. The receptor's source is a man in his 70s with HTLV-1-associated myelopathy (HAM/TSP).

CDR3 in amino acids: CASSLQQLTDTQYF. CDR3 coding DNA: TGTGCCAGCAGTTTACAGCAGCTCACAGATACGCAGTATTTT. This rearrangement joins TRBV12-3 or TRBV12-4 to TRBJ2-3; D unresolved. V shed 2 bases and J shed 2 bases, with 8 bases lying between them. The CDR3 covers 14 residues.